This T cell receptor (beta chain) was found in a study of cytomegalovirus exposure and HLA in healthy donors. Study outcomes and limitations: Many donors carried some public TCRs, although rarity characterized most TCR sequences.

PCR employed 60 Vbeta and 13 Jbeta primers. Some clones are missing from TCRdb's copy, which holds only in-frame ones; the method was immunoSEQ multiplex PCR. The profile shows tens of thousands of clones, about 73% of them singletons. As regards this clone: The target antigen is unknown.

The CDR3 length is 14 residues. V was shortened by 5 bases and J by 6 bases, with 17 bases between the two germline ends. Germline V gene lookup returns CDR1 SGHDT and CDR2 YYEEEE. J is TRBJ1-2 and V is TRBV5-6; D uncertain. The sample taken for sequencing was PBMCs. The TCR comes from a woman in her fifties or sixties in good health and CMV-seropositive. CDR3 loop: CASSRGGREHGYTF. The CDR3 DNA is TGTGCCAGCAGTCGAGGAGGGAGGGAACATGGCTACACCTTC.